The 24 T cell receptor beta chains reported below all come from one sample, sequenced in a study of blood T cell repertoires in COVID-19. This table comes from immunoSEQ multiplex PCR, and its TCRdb copy is limited to in-frame clones, with some not included. The sample records 25,000 to 30,000 clones, 72% being singletons. Source material: peripheral blood. These receptors came from a boy aged 2 to 10 with active or convalescent COVID-19.

V usage is TRBV12-5 and J usage is TRBJ1-1; possible D gene TRBD1, 6 bases. The CDR3 loop spans 12 amino acids. CDR1 LGHNT and CDR2 FRNRAP come from the germline V gene. The V and J ends lost 7 bases and 5 bases respectively, with 11 bases between them. The CDR3 region is CASAPRGTEAFF. In nucleotides, the CDR3 is TGTGCTAGTGCCCCCAGGGGAACTGAAGCTTTCTTT.

The chain has TRBV29-1 and TRBJ1-1; D is perhaps TRBD1 (5 bases). The CDR3 spans 16 residues. Germline V gene data show CDR1 as SQVTM and CDR2 as ANQGSEA. Trimming pared 4 bases from V and 4 bases from J, leaving 22 bases between. The CDR3 loop is CSVVRWRGASVTEAFF. The DNA for the CDR3 is TGCAGCGTTGTGAGGTGGCGGGGCGCGAGTGTCACTGAAGCTTTCTTT.

This clone was seen just once. The chain combines TRBV3-1 (or the pseudogene TRBV3-2) with TRBJ2-3; TRBD2 agrees at 8 bases. This CDR3 is built from 16 residues. Trimming cost V 5 bases and J 6 bases; bases outside gene matches: 13. Germline V lookup: CDR1 LGHDT, CDR2 YNNKEL (reference sequence). CDR3 region: CASSLRPGLVGDTQYF. CDR3 coding DNA: TGTGCCAGCAGCTTGCGACCGGGACTAGTAGGCGATACGCAGTATTTT.

The chain recombines TRBV9 with TRBJ2-7, with D hard to call. V was shortened by 0 bases and J by 1 base, with 11 bases between the two germline ends. The CDR3 loop spans 15 amino acids. CDR1 SGDLS and CDR2 YYNGEE come from the germline V gene. CDR3: CASSVEAGSSYEQYF. DNA of the CDR3: TGTGCCAGCAGCGTAGAGGCAGGTTCTTCCTACGAGCAGTACTTC.

This clone was seen a few times. The chain combines TRBV4-1 with TRBJ2-1; TRBD2 agrees at 11 bases. There are 16 residues in the CDR3. The ends lost 1 base at V and 7 bases at J; junction bases unmatched: 6. Germline CDR1 MGHRA, CDR2 YSYEKL. CDR3 sequence (DNA): TGCGCCAGCAGCCAAGTACTAGCGGGGGCGAGAAATGAGCAGTTCTTC. This translates into CASSQVLAGARNEQFF.

This clone was seen repeatedly, ten times or more. The chain employs TRBV25-1 and TRBJ2-3; 9 nucleotides line up with TRBD2. Germline-derived CDR1 and CDR2 are MGHDK and SYGVNS. Trimming cost V 5 bases and J 0 bases; bases outside gene matches: 3. The CDR3 consists of 15 residues. CDR3 coding DNA: TGTGCCAGCAGTCTTCTAGCGGGAAGCACAGATACGCAGTATTTT. Translation gives CASSLLAGSTDTQYF.

The rearrangement links TRBV29-1 to TRBJ2-3; TRBD2 is a possible D gene (5 bases). The CDR3 has 11 amino acids. V lost 7 bases, J lost 6 bases, and 11 bases lay in between. Germline loops: CDR1 SQVTM, CDR2 ANQGSEA. The DNA for the CDR3 is TGCAGCGCCGGGGTAGCGGATACGCAGTATTTT. Translation: CSAGVADTQYF.

V is TRBV19 and J is TRBJ1-5; D possibly corresponds to TRBD1 (6 bases). Trimming left V 5 bases short and J 11 bases short, with 22 bases between. CDR1 is LNHDA and CDR2 is SQIVND in the germline V gene (reference sequence). The CDR3 length is 15 residues. The CDR3 protein is CASSYVTGPAMTQHF. For the CDR3, the DNA is TGTGCCAGTAGTTATGTGACAGGACCAGCAATGACCCAGCATTTT.

The V and J genes are TRBV4-3 and TRBJ1-2; D is ambiguous. The germline V and J ends were trimmed by 1 base and 7 bases, with 16 bases remaining between them. This CDR3 contains 15 residues. The germline V gene has CDR1 LGHNA and CDR2 YSLEER. CDR3 coding DNA: TGCGCCAGCAGCCAAGTAGTACCCGCCAATGGTGGCTACACCTTC. It yields the protein CASSQVVPANGGYTF.

The chain joins TRBV7-9 to TRBJ1-3, with D possibly matching TRBD1 (5 bases). Germline CDR1 SEHNR, CDR2 FQNEAQ (reference sequence). The length of the CDR3 is 18 residues. The V end lost 4 bases, the J end lost 3 bases, and 22 bases lay between the germline ends. CDR3 in DNA: TGTGCCAGCAGCTCGCAATGGGGCCTCCACGGGGGTGGAAACACCATATATTTT. Its protein is CASSSQWGLHGGGNTIYF.

The chain recombines TRBV7-2 with TRBJ2-5; 11 bases align to TRBD1. The CDR3 is made up of 15 amino acids. Looked up from germline, CDR1 is SGHTA and CDR2 is FQGNSA. With V trimmed by 4 bases and J by 6 bases, 7 bases remained unmatched. CDR3 sequence reads: CASSYGTGGEKTQYF. The CDR3 DNA sequence: TGTGCCAGCAGCTATGGGACAGGGGGGGAAAAGACCCAGTACTTC.

This chain's CDR3 is CASSSTGSLVGYTF. The CDR3, as DNA: TGTGCCAGCAGTTCCACGGGGTCCCTAGTTGGCTACACCTTC. V gene TRBV6-5 combines with J gene TRBJ1-2; D unresolved. The CDR3 is 14 residues long. Trimming pared 4 bases from V and 7 bases from J, leaving 16 bases between. Per the germline V gene, CDR1 is MNHEY and CDR2 is SVGAGI.

The chain links TRBV14 to TRBJ2-1, with TRBD2 matching over 9 bases. V gave up 3 bases and J gave up 8 bases; unmatched junction bases: 17. This CDR3 has 18 amino acids. Germline CDR1 reads SGHDN; CDR2 reads FVKESK. The CDR3 loop reads CASSHQDRERGVGYEQFF. As DNA, the CDR3 is TGTGCCAGCAGCCACCAAGATCGCGAGCGGGGGGTTGGCTATGAGCAGTTCTTC.

The chain has TRBV9 and TRBJ2-3; possibly TRBD2 for D (6 bases). The germline V and J ends were trimmed by 0 bases and 2 bases, with 16 bases remaining between them. This CDR3 spans 17 amino acids. CDR1 is SGDLS, CDR2 YYNGEE, per germline. The CDR3 sequence is CASSVADYPTPTDTQYF. In nucleotides, the CDR3 is TGTGCCAGCAGCGTAGCGGACTACCCGACCCCCACAGATACGCAGTATTTT.

The sample holds a few counts of this clone. This rearrangement joins TRBV30 to TRBJ1-1; a possible D gene is TRBD1 (5 bases). The CDR3 loop spans 14 amino acids. V was trimmed by 5 bases and J by 5 bases, leaving 18 bases between them. Germline CDR1 reads GTSNPN; CDR2 reads SVGIG (reference sequence). CDR3 bases: TGTGCCTGGGGACGGGCAGGGATCGGAACTGAAGCTTTCTTT. It is translated as CAWGRAGIGTEAFF.

V usage is TRBV7-4 and J usage is TRBJ2-5; 7 bases agree with TRBD1. The CDR3 has 18 amino acids. Looked up from germline, CDR1 is SGHVT and CDR2 is SQSDAQ. Losses at the gene ends were 4 bases for V and 2 bases for J; bases not matched to a gene: 16. CDR3 region: CASSSPNRTGWWQETQYF. The CDR3 DNA reads TGTGCCAGCAGCTCCCCCAATAGGACAGGTTGGTGGCAAGAGACCCAGTACTTC. The full variable domain, its missing parts supplied by reference TRBV7-4 and TRBJ2-5, is GAGVSQSPRYKVAKRGRDVALRCDSISGHVTLYWYRQTLGQGSEVLTYSQSDAQRDKSGRPSGRFSAERPERSVSTLKIQRTEQGDSAVYLCASSSPNRTGWWQETQYFGPGTRLLVL.

This clone has a handful of counts. The chain combines TRBV3-1 (or the pseudogene TRBV3-2) with TRBJ2-1; weak D call: TRBD1 (6 bases). CDR3 length equals 15 residues. Germline assignment: CDR1 LGHDT and CDR2 YNNKEL (reference sequence). With 6 bases removed from V and 0 bases from J, the gap between germline ends came to 12 bases. This CDR3 is CASREQGSSYNEQFF. The CDR3 DNA reads TGTGCCAGCAGAGAACAGGGTAGCTCCTACAATGAGCAGTTCTTC.

This clone was seen once. The chain joins TRBV27 to TRBJ2-3; 11 nucleotides agree with TRBD2. This CDR3 is 20 amino acids long. The germline gives CDR1 MNHEY, CDR2 SMNVEV (reference sequence). V gave up 4 bases and J gave up 10 bases; unmatched junction bases: 25. CDR3 sequence (DNA): TGTGCCAGCAGTTCGCTTGGACTAGCGGGTTTCCCCCCCCACACTGGGCCGCAGTATTTT. Protein product: CASSSLGLAGFPPHTGPQYF.

This clone has just a few counts. The chain employs TRBV16 and TRBJ1-6; a possible D gene is TRBD1 (6 bases). This CDR3 is built from 14 residues. Germline V gene sequence: CDR1 KGHSY, CDR2 FQNENV. Trimming removed 4 bases from V and 5 bases from J, with 9 bases in between. CDR3 bases: TGTGCCAGCAGCCGACAGGTCAATAATTCACCCCTCCACTTT. Protein: CASSRQVNNSPLHF.

The chain recombines TRBV7-2 with TRBJ2-5; 14 positions match TRBD2. The CDR3 is 16 residues long. Trimming removed 8 bases from V and 1 base from J; junction bases left unmatched: 6. CDR1 is SGHTA, CDR2 FQGNSA, per germline. The chain's CDR3 is CASFRLAGGLQETQYF. CDR3 nucleotide sequence: TGTGCCAGCTTCAGACTAGCGGGGGGGCTCCAAGAGACCCAGTACTTC.

The chain employs TRBV11-1 and TRBJ1-2, with a weak D call TRBD1 (5 bases). V lost 2 bases and J lost 6, with 7 bases in between. This CDR3 comprises 12 residues. In germline, CDR1 is SGHAT, CDR2 FQDESV (reference sequence). The CDR3 sequence: CASSLRGHGYTF. The CDR3 DNA is TGTGCCAGCAGCTTAAGGGGCCATGGCTACACCTTC.

V gene TRBV19 combines with J gene TRBJ2-3; D gene ambiguous. Germline V gene sequence: CDR1 LNHDA, CDR2 SQIVND (reference sequence). The CDR3 length is 13 residues. V was clipped by 7 bases and J by 2 bases, with 10 bases between them. This CDR3 reads CASNRVHTDTQYF. CDR3 nucleotides: TGTGCCAGTAATCGGGTTCACACAGATACGCAGTATTTT. Using reference TRBV19 and TRBJ2-3 for the parts outside the CDR3, the full variable domain is DGGITQSPKYLFRKEGQNVTLSCEQNLNHDAMYWYRQDPGQGLRLIYYSQIVNDFQKGDIAEGYSVSREKKESFPLTVTSAQKNPTAFYLCASNRVHTDTQYFGPGTRLTVL.

This clone is classed as medium-sized (0.01 to 0.1%). The J gene is TRBJ2-7, the V gene TRBV7-8; D unresolved. Germline values: CDR1 SGHVS, CDR2 FQNEAQ. The V end lost 1 base, the J end lost 3 bases, and 13 bases lay between the germline ends. The CDR3 covers 15 residues. CDR3 region: CASSLEQTLHYEQYF. The CDR3 DNA is TGTGCCAGCAGCTTAGAACAGACCTTGCACTACGAGCAGTACTTC.

CDR3 region: CASSVMSGYYNEQFF. CDR3 in DNA: TGTGCCAGCAGCGTAATGAGCGGTTACTACAATGAGCAGTTCTTC. The chain couples TRBV9 to TRBJ2-1, with D perhaps matching TRBD2 (5 bases). The germline gives CDR1 SGDLS, CDR2 YYNGEE. V was pared by 1 base and J by 3 bases, with 11 bases between. The CDR3 is made up of 15 amino acids.